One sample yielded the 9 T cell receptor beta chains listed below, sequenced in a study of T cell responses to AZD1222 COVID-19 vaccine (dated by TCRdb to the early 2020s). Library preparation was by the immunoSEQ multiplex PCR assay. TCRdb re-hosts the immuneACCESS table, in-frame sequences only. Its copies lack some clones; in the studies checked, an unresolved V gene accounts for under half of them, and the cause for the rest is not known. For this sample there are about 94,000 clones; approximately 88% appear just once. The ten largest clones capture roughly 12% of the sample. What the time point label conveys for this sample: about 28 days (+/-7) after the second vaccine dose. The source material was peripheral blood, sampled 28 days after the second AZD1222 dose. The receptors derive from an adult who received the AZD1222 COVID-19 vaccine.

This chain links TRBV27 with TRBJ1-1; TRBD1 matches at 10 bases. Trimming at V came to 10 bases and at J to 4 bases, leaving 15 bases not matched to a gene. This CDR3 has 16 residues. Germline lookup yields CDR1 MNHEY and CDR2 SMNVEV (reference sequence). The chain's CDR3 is CATILLGTGVGTEAFF. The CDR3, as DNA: TGTGCCACTATCCTCCTGGGGACAGGGGTAGGCACTGAAGCTTTCTTT.

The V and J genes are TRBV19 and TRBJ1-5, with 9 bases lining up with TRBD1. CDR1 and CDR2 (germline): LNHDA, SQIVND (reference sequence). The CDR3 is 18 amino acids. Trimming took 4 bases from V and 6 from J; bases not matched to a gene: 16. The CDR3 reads CASSNPGQGESDRQPQHF. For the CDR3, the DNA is TGTGCCAGTAGTAATCCGGGACAGGGAGAATCGGATCGTCAGCCCCAGCATTTT.

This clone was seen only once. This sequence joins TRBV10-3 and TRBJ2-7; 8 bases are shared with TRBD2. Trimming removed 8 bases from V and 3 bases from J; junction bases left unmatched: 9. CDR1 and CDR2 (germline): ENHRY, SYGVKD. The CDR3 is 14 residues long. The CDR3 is CAIGTRGEDYEQYF. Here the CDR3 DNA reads TGTGCCATCGGGACGCGGGGGGAGGACTACGAGCAGTACTTC.

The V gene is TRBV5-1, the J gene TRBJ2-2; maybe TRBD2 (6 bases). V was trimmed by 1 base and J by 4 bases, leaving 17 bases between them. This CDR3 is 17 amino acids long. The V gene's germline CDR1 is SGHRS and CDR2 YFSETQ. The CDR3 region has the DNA TGCGCCAGCAGCTTGAGTGCGGGGCGGGGAGCCACCGGGGAGCTGTTTTTT. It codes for CASSLSAGRGATGELFF. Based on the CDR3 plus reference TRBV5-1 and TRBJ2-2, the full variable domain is KAGVTQTPRYLIKTRGQQVTLSCSPISGHRSVSWYQQTPGQGLQFLFEYFSETQRNKGNFPGRFSGRQFSNSRSEMNVSTLELGDSALYLCASSLSAGRGATGELFFGEGSRLTVL.

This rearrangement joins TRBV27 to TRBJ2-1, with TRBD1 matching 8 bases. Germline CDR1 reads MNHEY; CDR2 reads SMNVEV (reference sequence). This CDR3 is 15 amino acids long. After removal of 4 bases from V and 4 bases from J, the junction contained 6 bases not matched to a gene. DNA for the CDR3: TGTGCCAGCAGTTCGGACAGGGATGGTTACAATGAGCAGTTCTTC. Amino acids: CASSSDRDGYNEQFF.

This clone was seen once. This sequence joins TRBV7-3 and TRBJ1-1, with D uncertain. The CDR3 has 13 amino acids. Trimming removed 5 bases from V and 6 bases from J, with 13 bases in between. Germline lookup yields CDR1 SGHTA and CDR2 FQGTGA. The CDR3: CASSPLDAAEAFF. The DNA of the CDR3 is TGTGCCAGCAGCCCCCTGGACGCCGCTGAAGCTTTCTTT.

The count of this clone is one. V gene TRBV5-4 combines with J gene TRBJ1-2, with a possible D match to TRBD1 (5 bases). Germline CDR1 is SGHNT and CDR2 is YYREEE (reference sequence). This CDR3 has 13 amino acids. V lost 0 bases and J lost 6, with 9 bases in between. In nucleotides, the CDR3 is TGTGCCAGCAGCTTGGTGGACACGGATGGCTACACCTTC. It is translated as CASSLVDTDGYTF.

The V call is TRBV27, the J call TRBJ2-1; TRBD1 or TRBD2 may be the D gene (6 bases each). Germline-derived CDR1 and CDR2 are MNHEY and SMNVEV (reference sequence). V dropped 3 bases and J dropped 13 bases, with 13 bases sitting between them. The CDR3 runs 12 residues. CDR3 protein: CASSLEGVEQFF. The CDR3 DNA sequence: TGTGCCAGCAGTTTGGAGGGGGTTGAACAGTTCTTC.

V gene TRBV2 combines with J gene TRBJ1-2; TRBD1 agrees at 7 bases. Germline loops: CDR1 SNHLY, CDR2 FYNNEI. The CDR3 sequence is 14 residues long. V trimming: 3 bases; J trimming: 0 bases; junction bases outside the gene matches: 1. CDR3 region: CASSDRGTNYGYTF. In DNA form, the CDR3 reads TGTGCCAGCAGTGACAGGGGGACTAACTATGGCTACACCTTC. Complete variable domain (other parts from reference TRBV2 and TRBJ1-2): EPEVTQTPSHQVTQMGQEVILRCVPISNHLYFYWYRQILGQKVEFLVSFYNNEISEKSEIFDDQFSVERPDGSNFTLKIRSTKLEDSAMYFCASSDRGTNYGYTFGSGTRLTVV.